The 23 T cell receptor beta chains in this list originate from one sample, sequenced in a study of shared clonotypes between healthy human individuals. Profiling relied on immunoSEQ multiplex PCR, and the TCRdb table lists in-frame clones only, not all of them. This repertoire shows about 2.4 million clones, 80% to 95% found once; its top ten account for approximately 0.37%. Material: naive CD4+ T cells from PBMCs. Subset: CD45RA+ positively selected. All receptors derive from a man younger than 35 in good health. Some clones in this sample may be carry-over from other donors' samples.

The rearrangement links TRBV6-5 to TRBJ2-7, with a possible D match to TRBD1 (5 bases). The CDR3 runs 14 residues. The germline gives CDR1 MNHEY, CDR2 SVGAGI. Trimming left V 6 bases short and J 7 bases short, with 19 bases between. The CDR3 nucleotides read TGTGCCAGCAGAAGATCCCGCCAGGGTTGGGAGCAGTACTTC. As protein: CASRRSRQGWEQYF.

The chain recombines TRBV6-1 with TRBJ2-1, with 7 positions matching TRBD2. The CDR3 contains 16 residues. The ends lost 3 bases at V and 3 bases at J; junction bases unmatched: 8. The V gene's germline CDR1 is MNHNS and CDR2 SASEGT. CDR3 sequence reads: CASSDVRTRNYNEQFF. The CDR3 DNA is TGTGCCAGCAGTGACGTCCGGACTAGGAACTACAATGAGCAGTTCTTC.

V is TRBV9 and J is TRBJ1-3; 7 nucleotides line up with TRBD1. This CDR3 contains 15 residues. After removal of 4 bases from V and 2 bases from J, the junction contained 6 bases not matched to a gene. The V gene's germline CDR1 is SGDLS and CDR2 YYNGEE. The CDR3 sequence is CASSRETGPGNTIYF. CDR3 coding DNA: TGTGCCAGCAGCAGGGAGACAGGGCCTGGAAACACCATATATTTT.

The chain carries TRBV18 and TRBJ1-1; the D gene is possibly TRBD1 (6 bases). Per germline, CDR1 KGHSH and CDR2 LQKENI. This CDR3 has 16 amino acids. Trimming cost V 6 bases and J 1 base, with 18 bases left between them. The CDR3 protein is CASSHRTGPENTEAFF. The CDR3 coding sequence is TGTGCCAGCTCGCATCGTACAGGGCCGGAGAACACTGAAGCTTTCTTT.

The chain recombines TRBV4-1 with TRBJ2-1; TRBD2 is a possible D gene (6 bases). V was pared by 4 bases and J by 4 bases, with 17 bases between. The CDR3 sequence is 16 residues long. Germline-derived CDR1 and CDR2 are MGHRA and YSYEKL. DNA for the CDR3: TGCGCCAGCAGCCTGAGGGACTCCGGGAGATACAATGAGCAGTTCTTC. Translation: CASSLRDSGRYNEQFF.

The genes are TRBV5-1 and TRBJ2-7, with 7 bases that match TRBD1. CDR3 size: 13 residues. V shed 3 bases, J shed 6 bases, and the junction held 6 bases outside the gene matches. Germline V gene data show CDR1 as SGHRS and CDR2 as YFSETQ. This chain's CDR3 is CASSSKQGREQYF. CDR3 DNA: TGCGCCAGCAGCTCGAAACAGGGGCGCGAGCAGTACTTC.

The gene calls are TRBV7-8 and TRBJ2-5, with 7 bases matching TRBD2. V lost 1 base, J lost 0 bases, and 5 bases stayed unmatched. The germline CDR1 and CDR2 sequences are SGHVS and FQNEAQ. CDR3 length: 16 residues. This chain's CDR3 is CASSLGGGSYQETQYF. CDR3 DNA: TGTGCCAGCAGCTTAGGTGGCGGGAGCTACCAAGAGACCCAGTACTTC.

This chain joins TRBV9 and TRBJ1-3; D not certain. Germline V gene data show CDR1 as SGDLS and CDR2 as YYNGEE. The CDR3 covers 15 residues. The V gene lost 4 bases and the J gene lost 1 base, with 12 bases spanning the gap. CDR3 nucleotides: TGTGCCAGCAGCCCAACCGTTGCATCTGGAAACACCATATATTTT. Amino acid sequence: CASSPTVASGNTIYF.

The rearrangement links TRBV9 to TRBJ2-2; D is uncertain. Germline V gene lookup returns CDR1 SGDLS and CDR2 YYNGEE. V lost 0 bases and J lost 6, with 15 bases in between. The CDR3 is 16 amino acids. The CDR3, as DNA: TGTGCCAGCAGCGTAGCTTCCCAGCGACGGGCCGGGGAGCTGTTTTTT. Translation: CASSVASQRRAGELFF.

The chain employs TRBV30 and TRBJ2-3; TRBD1 aligns across 9 bases. Germline V CDR1 and CDR2: GTSNPN, SVGIG (reference sequence). The CDR3 runs to 15 residues. As DNA, the CDR3 is TGTGCTTCCGCACCGGGACAGGGTAGCACAGATACGCAGTATTTT. Residues: CASAPGQGSTDTQYF.

The rearrangement uses TRBV7-8 and TRBJ2-1; D might be TRBD1 or TRBD2, each matching 5 bases. CDR1 is SGHVS, CDR2 FQNEAQ, per germline. The length of the CDR3 is 15 residues. Trimming removed 5 bases at V and 2 bases at J, with 13 bases between. For the CDR3, the DNA is TGTGCCAGCAGCAGCCGGGACGGGGCCTACAATGAGCAGTTCTTC. Translated: CASSSRDGAYNEQFF.

The count of this clone is one. This sequence joins TRBV7-2 and TRBJ1-6, with D uncertain. This CDR3 spans 15 amino acids. V lost 1 base and J lost 6, with 10 bases in between. Per germline, CDR1 SGHTA and CDR2 FQGNSA. CDR3 in amino acids: CASSLVPWSNSPLHF. The CDR3 DNA follows: TGTGCCAGCAGCTTAGTCCCCTGGAGTAATTCACCCCTCCACTTT. Complete variable domain (other parts from reference TRBV7-2 and TRBJ1-6): GAGVSQSPSNKVTEKGKDVELRCDPISGHTALYWYRQSLGQGLEFLIYFQGNSAPDKSGLPSDRFSAERTGGSVSTLTIQRTQQEDSAVYLCASSLVPWSNSPLHFGNGTRLTVT.

This chain connects TRBV13 to TRBJ2-7, with D perhaps matching TRBD1 or TRBD2 (5 bases each). Germline CDR1 PRHDT, CDR2 FYEKMQ (reference sequence). Trimming removed 5 bases from V and 0 bases from J, with 11 bases in between. This CDR3 comprises 14 residues. CDR3 DNA: TGTGCCAGCAGCCGTCGGGGCCTCTCCTACGAGCAGTACTTC. Translating gives CASSRRGLSYEQYF.

This clone was picked up one time. The J gene is TRBJ2-7, the V gene TRBV6-5, with D perhaps given as TRBD1 or TRBD2 (5 bases each). This CDR3 is 13 amino acids long. Germline CDR1 reads MNHEY; CDR2 reads SVGAGI. V was shortened by 6 bases and J by 2 bases, with 11 bases between the two germline ends. This CDR3 is CASRSGPAYEQYF. Here the CDR3 DNA reads TGTGCCAGCAGGTCGGGACCTGCCTACGAGCAGTACTTC.

The chain joins TRBV5-6 to TRBJ2-2, with 10 bases fitting TRBD1. With V trimmed by 4 bases and J by 5 bases, 5 bases remained unmatched. The germline gives CDR1 SGHDT, CDR2 YYEEEE. This CDR3 region has 15 residues. CDR3 sequence: CASSRDRGGTGELFF. CDR3 bases: TGTGCCAGCAGCAGGGACAGGGGTGGTACCGGGGAGCTGTTTTTT.

The chain recombines TRBV6-1 with TRBJ2-3; D uncertain. Germline CDR1 and CDR2: MNHNS and SASEGT. This CDR3 is 12 amino acids long. V was shortened by 5 bases and J by 2 bases, with 5 bases between the two germline ends. CDR3 sequence (DNA): TGTGCCAGCAGTATAACCACAGATACGCAGTATTTT. Protein: CASSITTDTQYF.

About this clone itself: This specimen includes other DNA sequences encoding the same CDR3. The chain couples TRBV28 to TRBJ1-2, with D perhaps matching TRBD1 (6 bases). CDR3 length: 12 residues. Trimming pared 2 bases from V and 8 bases from J, leaving 9 bases between. Germline V gives CDR1 MDHEN, CDR2 SYDVKM. CDR3: CASSLRGLGYTF. The CDR3 DNA sequence: TGTGCCAGCAGTTTAAGGGGGTTGGGCTACACCTTC.

This chain links TRBV2 with TRBJ1-1; 9 bases map to TRBD1. This CDR3 is 13 amino acids long. CDR1 is SNHLY, CDR2 FYNNEI, per germline. V dropped 8 bases and J dropped 4; count of bases not matched to a gene: 5. CDR3 sequence reads: CASDGTGRTEAFF. CDR3 bases: TGTGCCAGCGATGGGACAGGGCGCACTGAAGCTTTCTTT. The entire variable domain, with the rest obtained from reference TRBV2 and TRBJ1-1, is as follows: EPEVTQTPSHQVTQMGQEVILRCVPISNHLYFYWYRQILGQKVEFLVSFYNNEISEKSEIFDDQFSVERPDGSNFTLKIRSTKLEDSAMYFCASDGTGRTEAFFGQGTRLTVV.

This clone was picked up one time. V gene TRBV6-1 combines with J gene TRBJ1-2, with D unclear. In germline, CDR1 is MNHNS, CDR2 SASEGT. V dropped 0 bases and J dropped 4 bases, with 12 bases sitting between them. CDR3 size: 15 residues. The CDR3 sequence: CASSEALGGFYGYTF. Written as DNA, the CDR3 is TGTGCCAGCAGTGAAGCCTTGGGCGGCTTCTATGGCTACACCTTC.

The chain joins TRBV5-1 to TRBJ2-3, with 7 nucleotides matching TRBD1. The V gene's germline CDR1 is SGHRS and CDR2 YFSETQ. V lost 2 bases, J lost 2 bases, and 8 bases stayed unmatched. The CDR3 spans 16 residues. The CDR3 DNA sequence: TGCGCCAGCAGCTTACAAACAGGGGCGTACACAGATACGCAGTATTTT. This gives the protein CASSLQTGAYTDTQYF.

V is TRBV19 and J is TRBJ2-1, with 10 bases fitting TRBD2. Unmatched junction bases numbered 10, after V lost 4 bases and J lost 4 bases. Germline-derived CDR1 and CDR2 are LNHDA and SQIVND (reference sequence). The CDR3 is 17 residues long. CDR3 sequence reads: CASSTDLAGGGYNEQFF. CDR3 DNA: TGTGCCAGTAGTACCGATTTAGCGGGAGGTGGGTACAATGAGCAGTTCTTC.

The chain uses TRBV5-1 and TRBJ2-2; unclear D gene. The germline CDR1 and CDR2 sequences are SGHRS and YFSETQ. V lost 4 bases, J lost 4 bases, and 8 bases lay in between. The CDR3 is 13 amino acids. CDR3 in DNA: TGCGCCAGCAGCCGGCCGCCCACCGGGGAGCTGTTTTTT. Translating it yields CASSRPPTGELFF.

A word on this clone: The same CDR3 can be traced to other DNA sequences in this sample. The chain has TRBV5-1 and TRBJ1-4; weak D call: TRBD1 (6 bases). Looked up from germline, CDR1 is SGHRS and CDR2 is YFSETQ. The V end lost 4 bases, the J end lost 2 bases, and 9 bases lay between the germline ends. The CDR3 is 14 residues long. CDR3 nucleotides: TGCGCCAGCAGCAGTACAGGGACTAATGAAAAACTGTTTTTT. Translated, it gives CASSSTGTNEKLFF.